This T cell receptor beta chain was identified during a study of T-cell reconstitution after alpha-beta-depleted transplantation in children. Whole-study findings and limits: Among T cells one year after transplant, newly produced cells accounted for most counts and diversity. Alpha-beta T cells about two months after transplant reportedly derived from several hundred expanded graft clones. Recipient T cells and thymic progenitors that survived were the source of the high TCRbeta diversity seen at day 60 in some patients.

Library preparation (for TCRbeta) was performed with unique molecular identifiers. One entry per CDR3 protein, called by TCRdb with MiXCR from the PCR reads. The sample lists 670,000 or so distinct CDR3 sequences; around 13% were seen once. Germline values: CDR1 SGHRS, CDR2 YFSETQ. The length of the CDR3 is 16 residues. J gave up 0 bases and V 6 bases, and 6 bases lay outside the gene matches. This clonotype was seen repeatedly, ten times or more. The antigen is undetermined. The rearrangement uses TRBV5-1 and TRBJ2-1; 10 positions match TRBD2. The source of this sequence is a girl aged 2 to 9 with congenital amegakaryocytic thrombocytopenia, due to receive a stem cell transplant. Sequencing used PBMCs, obtained before TCRalphabeta/CD19-depleted stem cell transplant. CDR3 sequence (DNA): TGCGCCAGCACCCTGGCTAGCGGGGGCTCCTACAATGAGCAGTTCTTC. Protein sequence: CASTLASGGSYNEQFF.